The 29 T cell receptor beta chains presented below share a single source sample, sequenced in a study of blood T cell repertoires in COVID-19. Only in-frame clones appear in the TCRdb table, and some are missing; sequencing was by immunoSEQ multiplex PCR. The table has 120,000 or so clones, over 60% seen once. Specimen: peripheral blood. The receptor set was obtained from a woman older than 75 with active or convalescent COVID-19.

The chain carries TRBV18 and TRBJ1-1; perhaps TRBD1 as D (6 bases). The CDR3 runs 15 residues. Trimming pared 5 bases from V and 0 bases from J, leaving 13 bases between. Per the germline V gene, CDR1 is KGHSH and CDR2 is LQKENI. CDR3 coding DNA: TGTGCCAGCTCAGAAGGACAGCCTATGAACACTGAAGCTTTCTTT. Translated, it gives CASSEGQPMNTEAFF.

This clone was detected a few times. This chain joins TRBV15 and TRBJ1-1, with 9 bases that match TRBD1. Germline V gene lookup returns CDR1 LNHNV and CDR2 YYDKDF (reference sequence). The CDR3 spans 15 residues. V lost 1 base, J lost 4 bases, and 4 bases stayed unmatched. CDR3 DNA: TGTGCCACCAGCAGAGTTACAGGGGGCGGCACTGAAGCTTTCTTT. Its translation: CATSRVTGGGTEAFF. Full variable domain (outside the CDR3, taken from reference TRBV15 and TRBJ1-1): DAMVIQNPRYQVTQFGKPVTLSCSQTLNHNVMYWYQQKSSQAPKLLFHYYDKDFNNEADTPDNFQSRRPNTSFCFLDIRSPGLGDTAMYLCATSRVTGGGTEAFFGQGTRLTVV.

The CDR3 nucleotides read TGTGCCAGCTCACCCACCATAGGAGGGGGCAATCAGCCCCAGCATTTT. Residues: CASSPTIGGGNQPQHF. The chain uses TRBV18 and TRBJ1-5; tentatively, D is TRBD1 (5 bases). Trimming took 3 bases from V and 2 from J, leaving 14 bases between them. CDR3 length: 16 residues. Germline V gene data show CDR1 as KGHSH and CDR2 as LQKENI. The variable domain in full, completed from reference TRBV18 and TRBJ1-5, reads NAGVMQNPRHLVRRRGQEARLRCSPMKGHSHVYWYRQLPEEGLKFMVYLQKENIIDESGMPKERFSAEFPKEGPSILRIQQVVRGDSAAYFCASSPTIGGGNQPQHFGDGTRLSIL.

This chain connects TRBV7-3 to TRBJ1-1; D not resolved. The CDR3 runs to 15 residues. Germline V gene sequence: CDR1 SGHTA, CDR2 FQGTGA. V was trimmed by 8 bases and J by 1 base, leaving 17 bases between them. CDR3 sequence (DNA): TGTGCCAGCGGGCCTCTAGCGTCGGCGAACACTGAAGCTTTCTTT. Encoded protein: CASGPLASANTEAFF.

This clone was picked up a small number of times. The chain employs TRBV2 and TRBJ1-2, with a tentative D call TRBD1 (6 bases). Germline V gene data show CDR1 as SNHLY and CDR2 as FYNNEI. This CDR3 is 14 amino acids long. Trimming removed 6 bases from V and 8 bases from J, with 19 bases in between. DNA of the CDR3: TGTGCCAGCAGCGTGGACAGCCCCGAACGGGGCTACACCTTC. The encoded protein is CASSVDSPERGYTF. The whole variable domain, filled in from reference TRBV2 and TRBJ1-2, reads EPEVTQTPSHQVTQMGQEVILRCVPISNHLYFYWYRQILGQKVEFLVSFYNNEISEKSEIFDDQFSVERPDGSNFTLKIRSTKLEDSAMYFCASSVDSPERGYTFGSGTRLTVV.

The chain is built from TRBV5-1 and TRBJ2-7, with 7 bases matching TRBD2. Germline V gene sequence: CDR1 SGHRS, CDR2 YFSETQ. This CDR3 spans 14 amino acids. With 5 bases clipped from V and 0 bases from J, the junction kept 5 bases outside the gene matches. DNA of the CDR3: TGCGCCAGCAGGCTAGCGGAACACTCCTACGAGCAGTACTTC. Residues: CASRLAEHSYEQYF.

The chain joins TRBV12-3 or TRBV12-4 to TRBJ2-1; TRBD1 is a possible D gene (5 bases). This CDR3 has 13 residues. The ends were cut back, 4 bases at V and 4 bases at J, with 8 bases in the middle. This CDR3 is CASSWTQYNEQFF. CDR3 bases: TGTGCCAGCAGTTGGACACAATACAATGAGCAGTTCTTC.

In nucleotides, the CDR3 is TGTGCCAGCAGCTGGGGGGTCTATGGCTACACCTTC. Translating it yields CASSWGVYGYTF. The J gene is TRBJ1-2, the V gene TRBV6-5; possible D gene TRBD1, 5 bases. The CDR3 length is 12 residues. Germline CDR1 reads MNHEY; CDR2 reads SVGAGI. Between the trimmed V and J ends, which lost 6 bases and 4 bases, there was a span of 9 bases.

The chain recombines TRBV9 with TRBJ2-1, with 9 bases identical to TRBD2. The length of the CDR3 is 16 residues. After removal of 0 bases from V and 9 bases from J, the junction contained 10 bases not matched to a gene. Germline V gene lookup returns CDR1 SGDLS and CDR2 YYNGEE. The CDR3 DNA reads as TGTGCCAGCAGCGTAGCGGGTCCTAGCGGGGCCGTTGAGCAGTTCTTC. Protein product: CASSVAGPSGAVEQFF. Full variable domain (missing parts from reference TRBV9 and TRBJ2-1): DSGVTQTPKHLITATGQRVTLRCSPRSGDLSVYWYQQSLDQGLQFLIQYYNGEERAKGNILERFSAQQFPDLHSELNLSSLELGDSALYFCASSVAGPSGAVEQFFGPGTRLTVL.

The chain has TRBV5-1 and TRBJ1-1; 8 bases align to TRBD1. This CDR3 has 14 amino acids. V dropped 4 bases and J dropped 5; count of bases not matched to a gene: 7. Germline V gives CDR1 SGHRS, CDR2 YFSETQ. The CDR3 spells CASSHGQGWTEAFF. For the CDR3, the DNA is TGCGCCAGCAGCCACGGACAGGGATGGACTGAAGCTTTCTTT.

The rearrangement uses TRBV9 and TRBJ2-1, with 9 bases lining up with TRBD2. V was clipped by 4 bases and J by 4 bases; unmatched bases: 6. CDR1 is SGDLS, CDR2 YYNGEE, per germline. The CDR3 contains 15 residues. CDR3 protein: CASSPRLAEYNEQFF. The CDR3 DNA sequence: TGTGCCAGCAGCCCTCGACTAGCGGAATACAATGAGCAGTTCTTC.

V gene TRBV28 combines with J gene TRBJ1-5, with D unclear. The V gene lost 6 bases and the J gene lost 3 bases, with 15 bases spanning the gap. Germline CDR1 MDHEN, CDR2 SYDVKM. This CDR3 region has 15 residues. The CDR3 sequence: CASSLRTASNQPQHF. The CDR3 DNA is TGTGCCAGCAGCCTCCGAACAGCCTCCAATCAGCCCCAGCATTTT.

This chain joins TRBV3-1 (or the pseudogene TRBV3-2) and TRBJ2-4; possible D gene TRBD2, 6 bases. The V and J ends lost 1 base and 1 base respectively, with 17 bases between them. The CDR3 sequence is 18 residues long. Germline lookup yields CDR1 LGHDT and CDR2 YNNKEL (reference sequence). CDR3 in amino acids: CASSQAWDFSSAKNIQYF. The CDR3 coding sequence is TGTGCCAGCAGCCAAGCCTGGGACTTCAGCTCGGCCAAAAACATTCAGTACTTC.

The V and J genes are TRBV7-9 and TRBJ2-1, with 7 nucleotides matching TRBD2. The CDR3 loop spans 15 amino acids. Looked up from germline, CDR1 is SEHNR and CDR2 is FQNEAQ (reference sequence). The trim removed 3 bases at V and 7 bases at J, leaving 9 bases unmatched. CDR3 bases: TGTGCCAGCAGCTTGTATCAAGCGGGAATGAATGAGCAGTTCTTC. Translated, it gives CASSLYQAGMNEQFF. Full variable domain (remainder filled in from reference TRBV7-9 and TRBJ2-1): DTGVSQNPRHKITKRGQNVTFRCDPISEHNRLYWYRQTLGQGPEFLTYFQNEAQLEKSRLLSDRFSAERPKGSFSTLEIQRTEQGDSAMYLCASSLYQAGMNEQFFGPGTRLTVL.

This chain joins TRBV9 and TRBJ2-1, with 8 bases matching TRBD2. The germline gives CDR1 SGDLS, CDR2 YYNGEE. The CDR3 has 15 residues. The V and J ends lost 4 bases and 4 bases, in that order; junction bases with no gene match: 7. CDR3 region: CASSPPGGNYNEQFF. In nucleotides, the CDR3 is TGTGCCAGCAGCCCCCCGGGAGGGAATTACAATGAGCAGTTCTTC.

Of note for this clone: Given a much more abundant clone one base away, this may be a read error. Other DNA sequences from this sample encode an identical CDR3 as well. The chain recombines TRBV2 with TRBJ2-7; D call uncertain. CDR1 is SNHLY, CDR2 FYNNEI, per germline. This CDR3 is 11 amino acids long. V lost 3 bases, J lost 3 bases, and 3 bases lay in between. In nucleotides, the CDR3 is TGTGCCAGCAGTGAGTACTACGAGCAGTACTTC. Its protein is CASSEYYEQYF.

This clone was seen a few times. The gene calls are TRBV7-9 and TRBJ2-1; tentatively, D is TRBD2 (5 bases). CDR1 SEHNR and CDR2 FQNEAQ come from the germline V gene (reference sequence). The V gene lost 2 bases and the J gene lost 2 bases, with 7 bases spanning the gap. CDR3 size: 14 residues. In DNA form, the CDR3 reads TGTGCCAGCAGCTTACGTAGCGCCTACAATGAGCAGTTCTTC. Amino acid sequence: CASSLRSAYNEQFF.

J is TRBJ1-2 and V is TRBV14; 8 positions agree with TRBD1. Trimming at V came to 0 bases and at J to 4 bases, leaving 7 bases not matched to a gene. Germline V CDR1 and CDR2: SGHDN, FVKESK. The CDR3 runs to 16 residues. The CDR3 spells CASSQDRTGIGYGYTF. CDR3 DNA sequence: TGTGCCAGCAGCCAAGATAGGACAGGGATTGGCTATGGCTACACCTTC.

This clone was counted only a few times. In DNA, the CDR3 is TGTGCCATCAGTGAAATCAGGGGAGAGACCTACACCTTC. Protein product: CAISEIRGETYTF. The gene calls are TRBV10-3 and TRBJ1-2, with D perhaps matching TRBD1 (6 bases). Trimming took 3 bases from V and 10 from J, leaving 15 bases between them. This CDR3 has 13 amino acids. Germline V CDR1 and CDR2: ENHRY, SYGVKD.

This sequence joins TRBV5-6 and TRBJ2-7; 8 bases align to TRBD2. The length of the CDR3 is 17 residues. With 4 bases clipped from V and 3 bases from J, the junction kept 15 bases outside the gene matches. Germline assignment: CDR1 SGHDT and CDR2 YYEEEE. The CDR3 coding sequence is TGTGCCAGCAGCCCTCGCGCCGGGAGGGGATTCTTCTACGAGCAGTACTTC. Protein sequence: CASSPRAGRGFFYEQYF. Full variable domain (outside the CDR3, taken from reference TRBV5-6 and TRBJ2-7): DAGVTQSPTHLIKTRGQQVTLRCSPKSGHDTVSWYQQALGQGPQFIFQYYEEEERQRGNFPDRFSGHQFPNYSSELNVNALLLGDSALYLCASSPRAGRGFFYEQYFGPGTRLTVT.

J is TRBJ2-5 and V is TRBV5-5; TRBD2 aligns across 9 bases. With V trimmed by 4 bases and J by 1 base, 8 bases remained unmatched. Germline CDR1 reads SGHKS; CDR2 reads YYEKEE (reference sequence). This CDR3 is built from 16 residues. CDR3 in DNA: TGTGCCAGCAGCAGTAGACTAGCGGAGCTCCAAGAGACCCAGTACTTC. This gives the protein CASSSRLAELQETQYF.

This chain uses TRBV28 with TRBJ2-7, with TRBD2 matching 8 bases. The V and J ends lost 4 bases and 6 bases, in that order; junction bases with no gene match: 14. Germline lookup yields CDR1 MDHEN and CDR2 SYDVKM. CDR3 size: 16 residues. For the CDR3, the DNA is TGTGCCAGCAGTTCTCCCTCGGGAGGGCCTTCCCCCGAGCAGTACTTC. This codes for CASSSPSGGPSPEQYF.

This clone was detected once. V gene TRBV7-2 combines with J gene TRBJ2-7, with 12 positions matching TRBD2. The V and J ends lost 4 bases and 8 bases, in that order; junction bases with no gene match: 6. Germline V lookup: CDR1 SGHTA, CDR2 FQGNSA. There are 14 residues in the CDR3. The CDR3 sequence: CASSWDLAGGQQYF. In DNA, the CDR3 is TGTGCCAGCAGCTGGGACCTAGCGGGGGGGCAGCAGTACTTC.

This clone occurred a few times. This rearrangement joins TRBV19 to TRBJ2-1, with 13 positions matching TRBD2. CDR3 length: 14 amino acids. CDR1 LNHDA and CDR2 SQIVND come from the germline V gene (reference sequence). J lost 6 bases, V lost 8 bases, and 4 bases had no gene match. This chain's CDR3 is CASGLAGVGNEQFF. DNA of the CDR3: TGTGCCAGTGGACTAGCGGGAGTGGGCAATGAGCAGTTCTTC.

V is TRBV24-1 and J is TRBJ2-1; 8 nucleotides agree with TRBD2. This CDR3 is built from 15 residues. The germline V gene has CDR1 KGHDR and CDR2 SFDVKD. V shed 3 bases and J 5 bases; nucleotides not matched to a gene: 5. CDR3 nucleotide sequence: TGTGCCACCAGTGATCCGGGACTAGGTGACAATGAGCAGTTCTTC. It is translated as CATSDPGLGDNEQFF.

Here the CDR3 DNA reads TGTGCCAGCAGCCCCCGGGGGGAGCAGTTCTTC. Translating it yields CASSPRGEQFF. This sequence joins TRBV28 and TRBJ2-1, with D perhaps matching TRBD2 (6 bases). The germline CDR1 and CDR2 sequences are MDHEN and SYDVKM. The CDR3 is made up of 11 amino acids. V lost 6 bases and J lost 10, with 10 bases in between.

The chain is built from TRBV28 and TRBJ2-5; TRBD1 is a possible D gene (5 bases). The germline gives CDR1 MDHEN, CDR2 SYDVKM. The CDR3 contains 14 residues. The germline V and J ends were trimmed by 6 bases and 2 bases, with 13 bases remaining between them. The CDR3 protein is CASRYRQTQETQYF. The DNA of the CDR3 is TGTGCCAGCAGGTATAGACAGACACAAGAGACCCAGTACTTC.

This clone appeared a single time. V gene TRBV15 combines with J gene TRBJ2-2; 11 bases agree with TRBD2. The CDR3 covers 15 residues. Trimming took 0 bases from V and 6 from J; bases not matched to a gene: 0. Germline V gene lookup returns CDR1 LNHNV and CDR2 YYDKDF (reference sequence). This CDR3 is CATSRELAGAGELFF. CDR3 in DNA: TGTGCCACCAGCAGAGAACTAGCGGGAGCCGGGGAGCTGTTTTTT.

CDR3: CASSLEVSAQMLYNEQFF. DNA for the CDR3: TGTGCCAGCAGCTTGGAGGTTAGCGCTCAGATGCTCTACAATGAGCAGTTCTTC. The chain is built from TRBV5-8 and TRBJ2-1, with D perhaps TRBD2 (5 bases). Trimming stripped 0 bases from V and 3 bases from J, with 19 bases between. In germline, CDR1 is SGHTS, CDR2 YDEGEE. The CDR3 is 18 amino acids. Filled out from reference TRBV5-8 and TRBJ2-1, the complete variable domain reads EAGVTQSPTHLIKTRGQQATLRCSPISGHTSVYWYQQALGLGLQFLLWYDEGEERNRGNFPPRFSGRQFPNYSSELNVNALELEDSALYLCASSLEVSAQMLYNEQFFGPGTRLTVL.